Shown below are 24 T cell receptor beta chains from a single sample sequenced in a study of tumor and adjacent non-tumor tissue in lung cancer. Three rounds of nested PCR, following a modified ARM-PCR protocol, produced the TCRbeta library. TCRdb reprocessed the multiplex PCR reads with MiXCR, giving one entry per CDR3 protein. The repertoire holds 90,000 to 120,000 distinct CDR3 sequences, around three fifths seen once, with roughly 19% in the top ten. No cell sorting was done before RNA was extracted from the tissue. More than 3 cm separated this lung sample from the edge of the tumor. The sample comprised distant non-tumor lung tissue. These TCRs come from a man aged 30-40 years with non-small cell lung cancer.

Remarks on this clonotype: At one end, the junction sequence differs from germline, possibly due to a read error. The V gene is TRBV4-3, the J gene TRBJ2-2, with 7 bases fitting TRBD2. The CDR3 length is 15 residues. The germline V gene has CDR1 LGHNA and CDR2 YSLEER. CDR3 protein: CARSQASGTTGELFF. CDR3 DNA: TGCGCCCGCAGCCAGGCTAGCGGTACTACCGGGGAGCTGTTTTTT.

Of note for this clonotype: An end of the junction does not agree with germline; a read error may underlie this. The chain carries TRBV20-1 and TRBJ1-1; TRBD1 is a possible D gene (5 bases). Germline loops: CDR1 DFQATT, CDR2 SNEGSKA (reference sequence). This CDR3 is 13 amino acids long. CDR3 DNA sequence: TGCAATGCTAGAGCGACAGTAAGCACTGAAGCTTTCTTT. Its translation: CNARATVSTEAFF.

This clonotype was observed many times. An end of the junction differs from the germline gene, which may be a read error. The CDR3 protein is CASSHPVGGRLF. CDR3 nucleotides: TGCGCCAGCAGCCACCCCGTGGGGGGTCGTCTCTTC. The chain couples TRBV4-1 to TRBJ2-1; D is perhaps TRBD2 (6 bases). This CDR3 spans 12 amino acids. The germline gives CDR1 MGHRA, CDR2 YSYEKL.

Worth noting for this clonotype: The germline gene is not matched at one end of the junction; a read error may be the cause. This chain links TRBV20-1 with TRBJ1-1; 7 positions agree with TRBD1. Germline V gives CDR1 DFQATT, CDR2 SNEGSKA (reference sequence). The CDR3 length is 14 residues. The CDR3 DNA is TGCAGTGCTCCTCCCCGGGACAGATACGCTGAAGCTTTCTTC. This codes for CSAPPRDRYAEAFF.

As to this clonotype: Because it lacks the conserved phenylalanine or tryptophan at the end, this CDR3 is likely a read error. Because the CDR3's place on the DNA is in doubt, the DNA is left out and the CDR3 is given as listed by TCRdb. The genes are TRBV7-2 and TRBJ2-3; the table's TRBD1 call for D was not verified on the DNA. From its first to its last residue, the CDR3 has 15 amino acids. Per the germline V gene, CDR1 is SGHTA and CDR2 is FQGNSA. CDR3 in amino acids: CAGSFATGITDTQFV.

With respect to this clonotype: This clone may be a read error of a much larger clone one base away. The CDR3 end shows no conserved phenylalanine or tryptophan, and so a read error is likely. This rearrangement joins TRBV5-4 to TRBJ1-5; D remains ambiguous. V lost 4 bases, J lost 0 bases, and 11 bases lay in between. The germline V gene encodes CDR1 SGHNT and CDR2 YYREEE (reference sequence). The CDR3 loop spans 15 amino acids. CDR3 protein: CASSPGLLSNQPQHL. In DNA form, the CDR3 reads TGTGCCAGCAGCCCTGGGCTTCTTAGCAATCAGCCCCAGCATTTG.

This clonotype was seen a handful of times. The junction differs from germline at one of its ends, possibly a read error. The chain joins TRBV4-1 to TRBJ1-2; a weak D match, TRBD1 (6 bases). Per germline, CDR1 MGHRA and CDR2 YSYEKL. The CDR3 is made up of 13 amino acids. The CDR3 here is CASSRTGADGYTF. The CDR3 DNA reads as TGCGCCAGTAGCCGGACGGGGGCGGATGGCTACACCTTC.

A word on this clonotype: A junction end diverges from the germline sequence, so it may reflect a read error. The chain couples TRBV6-1 to TRBJ2-6, with D possibly being TRBD2 (5 bases). In germline, CDR1 is MNHNS, CDR2 SASEGT. The CDR3 sequence is 16 residues long. The CDR3 bases are TGTGTCAGCAGTCCCCGTGCGGGTACTTGGGCCAACGTCCTGACTTTC. Translation gives CVSSPRAGTWANVLTF.

By share of the sample, this clonotype is large (0.1 to 1%). The CDR3, as DNA: TGTGCCAGCAGCCCGGACAGGGCCTTGTACTTC. Protein sequence: CASSPDRALYF. The chain employs TRBV11-1 and TRBJ2-7; 8 bases are a match to TRBD1. This CDR3 contains 11 residues. Germline V gene data show CDR1 as SGHAT and CDR2 as FQDESV (reference sequence). The trim removed 5 bases at V and 12 bases at J, leaving 6 bases unmatched. The full variable domain, its missing parts supplied by reference TRBV11-1 and TRBJ2-7, is EAEVAQSPRYKITEKSQAVAFWCDPISGHATLYWYRQILGQGPELLVQFQDESVVDDSQLPKDRFSAERLKGVDSTLKIQPAELGDSAMYLCASSPDRALYFGPGTRLTVT.

V is TRBV29-1 and J is TRBJ1-1; tentative D call: TRBD1 (6 bases). V was clipped by 1 base and J by 10 bases, with 22 bases between them. Germline CDR1 SQVTM, CDR2 ANQGSEA. The CDR3 consists of 15 residues. The CDR3 DNA is TGCAGCGTTGAAGTATCTACCGGGGTCTTGGGGGCAGCTTTCTTT. Its protein product is CSVEVSTGVLGAAFF.

About this clonotype: One end of the junction fails to match germline, which may point to a read error. This chain connects TRBV11-2 to TRBJ2-2; the match to TRBD2 covers 10 bases. This CDR3 has 16 residues. Germline V CDR1 and CDR2: SGHAT, FQNNGV. The CDR3 sequence is CASGPSGGVNTGEMFF. For the CDR3, the DNA is TGTGCCAGCGGTCCCAGCGGGGGGGTTAACACCGGGGAGATGTTTTTT.

Ten or more counts support this clonotype. The CDR3 sequence is CASSYQDPAGELFF. As DNA, the CDR3 is TGTGCCAGCAGTTACCAGGACCCCGCGGGGGAGCTGTTTTTT. The rearrangement links TRBV6-5 to TRBJ2-2; D is unresolved. The CDR3 is made up of 14 amino acids. Trimming pared 2 bases from V and 8 bases from J, leaving 12 bases between. Germline V gives CDR1 MNHEY, CDR2 SVGAGI.

Remarks on this clonotype: This may be a read error, as it is one base from a much larger clone. The chain carries TRBV6-6 and TRBJ1-5, with D possibly being TRBD1 (6 bases). This CDR3 has 13 amino acids. The germline gives CDR1 MNHNY, CDR2 SVGAGI (reference sequence). Here the CDR3 reads CASRGGPNQPHHF. The CDR3 DNA follows: TGTGCCAGCAGGGGGGGGCCCAATCAGCCCCATCATTTT.

This clonotype occurred once. This could be a read error, since a much larger clone is one nucleotide away. V is TRBV5-4 and J is TRBJ2-3, with 11 bases matching TRBD2. Germline V gene lookup returns CDR1 SGHNT and CDR2 YYREEE (reference sequence). The ends lost 6 bases at V and 0 bases at J; junction bases unmatched: 3. The CDR3 spans 15 residues. The CDR3 DNA follows: TGTGCCAGCATCCGGACTAGCGGGAGCACAGATACGCAGTATTTT. This sequence encodes CASIRTSGSTDTQYF.

A note on this clonotype: At one end, the junction sequence differs from germline, possibly due to a read error. This CDR3 is CASSRGTSGKITYEQHF. The CDR3 nucleotides are TGTGCCAGCAGCCGGGGGACTAGTGGCAAAATTACCTACGAGCAGCACTTC. The rearrangement uses TRBV12-3 or TRBV12-4 and TRBJ2-7, with 8 bases matching TRBD2. The CDR3 loop spans 17 amino acids.

This clonotype was picked up a small number of times. The genes are TRBV7-9 and TRBJ2-2; D not certain. CDR3 length equals 12 residues. Germline V CDR1 and CDR2: SEHNR, FQNEAQ (reference sequence). The V end lost 1 base, the J end lost 7 bases, and 4 bases lay between the germline ends. The CDR3: CASSLGIGELFF. CDR3 sequence (DNA): TGTGCCAGCAGCTTAGGAATCGGGGAGCTGTTTTTT.

The chain has TRBV20-1 and TRBJ2-1; D is possibly TRBD1 or TRBD2 (5 bases each). Trimming stripped 5 bases from V and 5 bases from J, with 16 bases between. The CDR3 is 14 residues long. Germline V gene sequence: CDR1 DFQATT, CDR2 SNEGSKA (reference sequence). The chain's CDR3 is CSAPSWGMNNEQFF. CDR3 coding DNA: TGCAGTGCTCCTAGCTGGGGGATGAACAATGAGCAGTTCTTC.

The chain employs TRBV6-2 or TRBV6-3 and TRBJ2-1; maybe TRBD2 (6 bases). Trimming took off 5 bases at V and 2 bases at J, with 16 bases between the two ends. Germline V gene data show CDR1 as MNHEY and CDR2 as SVGEGT. The CDR3 is made up of 16 amino acids. CDR3 region: CASSREGGNPYNEQFF. The CDR3, as DNA: TGTGCCAGCAGTAGGGAAGGCGGGAACCCCTACAATGAGCAGTTCTTC.

With respect to this clonotype: The junction shows a germline mismatch at one end, possibly a read error. The chain links TRBV4-3 to TRBJ1-2, with D unresolved. This CDR3 comprises 15 residues. From germline, CDR1 is LGHNA and CDR2 YSLEER. The DNA of the CDR3 is TGCGTCAGCAGCCAAGATAGGGATGTTCTCTACGGCTACACCTTC. Its protein is CVSSQDRDVLYGYTF.

This clonotype was found once. Relative to the germline gene, one junction end is altered; a read error may explain this. For the CDR3, the DNA is TGTACCAGCAGATGGGGAGACTCGCAGGGGAATGGGCAGTTCTTC. Translating gives CTSRWGDSQGNGQFF. The chain employs TRBV12-3 or TRBV12-4 and TRBJ2-1; perhaps TRBD1 as D (6 bases). The CDR3 has 15 residues.

Concerning this clonotype itself: The germline gene is not matched at one end of the junction; a read error may be the cause. The rearrangement links TRBV11-1 to TRBJ2-4; D is possibly TRBD1 (5 bases). This CDR3 spans 16 amino acids. Germline V gives CDR1 SGHAT, CDR2 FQDESV (reference sequence). CDR3 amino acids: CASTHSGRATKNIRYF. As DNA, the CDR3 is TGTGCTAGCACTCACTCAGGCAGGGCGACCAAAAACATTCGGTACTTC.

The V gene is TRBV6-5, the J gene TRBJ2-7; TRBD1 matches 9 bases. CDR3 size: 17 residues. The V gene's germline CDR1 is MNHEY and CDR2 SVGAGI. The CDR3 is CHSPMGVGTGNSYEQYF. In DNA, the CDR3 is TGTCACAGCCCCATGGGAGTTGGGACAGGGAACTCCTACGAGCAGTACTTC.

Details on this clonotype: The DNA is omitted, as the CDR3 cannot be located on it reliably, and the CDR3 follows TCRdb's listing. The chain carries TRBV12-3 or TRBV12-4 and TRBJ2-1; TRBD2 is the table's D call and was not checked against the DNA. With termini counted, the CDR3 has 16 amino acids. The CDR3 spells CVSTRTSWGAGNEQLF.

This clonotype is a singleton in its sample. Germline and junction disagree at one end, which may indicate a read error. The chain has TRBV29-1 and TRBJ2-7, with a tentative D call TRBD1 (6 bases). CDR3 length: 13 residues. Germline V gene data show CDR1 as SQVTM and CDR2 as ANQGSEA. The CDR3 nucleotides are TGCAGCGTTGATGTGGAGGACAGATACGAACAGTACTTC. It specifies CSVDVEDRYEQYF.